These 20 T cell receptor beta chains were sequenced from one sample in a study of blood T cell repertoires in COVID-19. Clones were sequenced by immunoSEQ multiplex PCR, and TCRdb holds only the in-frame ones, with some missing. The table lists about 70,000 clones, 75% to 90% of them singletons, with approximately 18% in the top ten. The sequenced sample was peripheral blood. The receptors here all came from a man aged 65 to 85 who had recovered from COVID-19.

The DNA of the CDR3 is TGCAGCGTTGAAATCAGTTTAGAGACCCAGTACTTC. Residues: CSVEISLETQYF. The chain couples TRBV29-1 to TRBJ2-5; D remains unclear. Germline V gene lookup returns CDR1 SQVTM and CDR2 ANQGSEA. This CDR3 has 12 residues. Trimming left V 2 bases short and J 4 bases short, with 8 bases between.

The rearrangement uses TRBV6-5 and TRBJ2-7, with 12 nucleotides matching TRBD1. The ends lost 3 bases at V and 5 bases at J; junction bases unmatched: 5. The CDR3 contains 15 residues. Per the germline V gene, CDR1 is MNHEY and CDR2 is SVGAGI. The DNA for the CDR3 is TGTGCCAGCAGTTATTACGGGACAGGGGGCAACGAGCAGTACTTC. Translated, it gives CASSYYGTGGNEQYF.

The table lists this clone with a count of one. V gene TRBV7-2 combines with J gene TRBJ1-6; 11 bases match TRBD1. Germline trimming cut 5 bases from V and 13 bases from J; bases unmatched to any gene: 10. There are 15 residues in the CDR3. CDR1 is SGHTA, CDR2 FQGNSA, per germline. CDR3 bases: TGTGCCAGCAGCCCAAGGACAGGGGGCGCCTCCCCCCTCCACTTT. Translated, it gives CASSPRTGGASPLHF.

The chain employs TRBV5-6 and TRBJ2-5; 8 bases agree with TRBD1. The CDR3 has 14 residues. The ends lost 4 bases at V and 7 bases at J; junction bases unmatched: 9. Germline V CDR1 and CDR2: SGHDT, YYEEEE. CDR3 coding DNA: TGTGCCAGCAGCGCCGACAGGGGTGTCGGGACCCAGTACTTC. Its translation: CASSADRGVGTQYF. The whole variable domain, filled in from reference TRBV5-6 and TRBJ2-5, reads DAGVTQSPTHLIKTRGQQVTLRCSPKSGHDTVSWYQQALGQGPQFIFQYYEEEERQRGNFPDRFSGHQFPNYSSELNVNALLLGDSALYLCASSADRGVGTQYFGPGTRLLVL.

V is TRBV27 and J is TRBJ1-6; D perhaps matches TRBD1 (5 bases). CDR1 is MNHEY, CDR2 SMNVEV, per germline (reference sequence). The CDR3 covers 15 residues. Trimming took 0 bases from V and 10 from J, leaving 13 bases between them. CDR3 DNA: TGTGCCAGCAGTTTATCGAAGGGGCTGGGCTCACCCCTCCACTTT. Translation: CASSLSKGLGSPLHF.

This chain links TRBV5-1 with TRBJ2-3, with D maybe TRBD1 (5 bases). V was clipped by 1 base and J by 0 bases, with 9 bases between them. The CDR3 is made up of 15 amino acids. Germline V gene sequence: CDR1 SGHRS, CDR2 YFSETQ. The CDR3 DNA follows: TGCGCCAGCAGCTTGACGACAGCTAGCACAGATACGCAGTATTTT. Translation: CASSLTTASTDTQYF.

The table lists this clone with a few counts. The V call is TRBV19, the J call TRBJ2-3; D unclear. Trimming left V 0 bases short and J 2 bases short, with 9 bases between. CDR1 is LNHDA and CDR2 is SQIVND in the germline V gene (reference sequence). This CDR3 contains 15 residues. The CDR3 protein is CASSIEARSTDTQYF. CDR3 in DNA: TGTGCCAGTAGTATAGAGGCCCGATCCACAGATACGCAGTATTTT.

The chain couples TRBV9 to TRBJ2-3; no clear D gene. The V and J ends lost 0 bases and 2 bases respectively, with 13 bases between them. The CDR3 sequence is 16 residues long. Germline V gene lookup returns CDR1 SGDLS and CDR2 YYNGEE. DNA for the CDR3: TGTGCCAGCAGCGTAGCTGGGCAGGTGAACACAGATACGCAGTATTTT. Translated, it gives CASSVAGQVNTDTQYF.

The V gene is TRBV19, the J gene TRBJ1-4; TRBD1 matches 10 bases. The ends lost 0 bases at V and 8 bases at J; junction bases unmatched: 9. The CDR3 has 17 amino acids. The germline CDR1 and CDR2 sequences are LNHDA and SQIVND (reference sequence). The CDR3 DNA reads TGTGCCAGTAGTATAGACCTAGGGACAGGGGTAGGGGAAAAACTGTTTTTT. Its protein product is CASSIDLGTGVGEKLFF.

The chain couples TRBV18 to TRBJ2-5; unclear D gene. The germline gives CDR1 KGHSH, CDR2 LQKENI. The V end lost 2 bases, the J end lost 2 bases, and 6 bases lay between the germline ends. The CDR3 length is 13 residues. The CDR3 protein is CASSPLQQETQYF. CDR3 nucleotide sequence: TGTGCCAGCTCACCATTGCAGCAAGAGACCCAGTACTTC.

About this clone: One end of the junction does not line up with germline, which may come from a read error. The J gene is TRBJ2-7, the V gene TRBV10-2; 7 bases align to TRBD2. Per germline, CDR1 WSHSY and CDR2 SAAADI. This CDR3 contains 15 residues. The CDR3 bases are TGCGCCAGCAATGAGGGCACCGGGGGGACTTACGAGCAGTACTTC. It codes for CASNEGTGGTYEQYF.

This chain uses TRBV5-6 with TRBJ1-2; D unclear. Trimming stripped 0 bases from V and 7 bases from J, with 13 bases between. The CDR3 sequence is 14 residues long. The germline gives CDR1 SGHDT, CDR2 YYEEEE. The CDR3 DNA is TGTGCCAGCAGCTTGGTATCCCCACTCGGTGGCTACACCTTC. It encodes CASSLVSPLGGYTF.

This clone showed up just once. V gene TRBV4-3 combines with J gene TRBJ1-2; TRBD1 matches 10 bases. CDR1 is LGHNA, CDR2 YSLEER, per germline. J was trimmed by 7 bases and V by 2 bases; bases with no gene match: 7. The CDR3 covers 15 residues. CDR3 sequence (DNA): TGCGCCAGCAGCCAACAGTTGGGGACAGGGGTTGGCTACACCTTC. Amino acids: CASSQQLGTGVGYTF.

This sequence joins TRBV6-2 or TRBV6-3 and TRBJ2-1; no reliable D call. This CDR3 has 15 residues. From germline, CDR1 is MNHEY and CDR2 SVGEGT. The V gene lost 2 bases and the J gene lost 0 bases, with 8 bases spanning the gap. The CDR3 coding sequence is TGTGCCAGCAGTTACGCACAGATCTCCTACAATGAGCAGTTCTTC. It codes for CASSYAQISYNEQFF.

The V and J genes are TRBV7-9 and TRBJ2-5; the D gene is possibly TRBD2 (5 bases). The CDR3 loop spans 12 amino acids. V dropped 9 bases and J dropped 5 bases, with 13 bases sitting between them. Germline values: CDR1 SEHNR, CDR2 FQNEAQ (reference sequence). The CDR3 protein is CASGEIVETQYF. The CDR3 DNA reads TGTGCCAGTGGGGAGATTGTTGAGACCCAGTACTTC. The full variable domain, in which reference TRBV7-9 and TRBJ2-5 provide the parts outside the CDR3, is DTGVSQNPRHKITKRGQNVTFRCDPISEHNRLYWYRQTLGQGPEFLTYFQNEAQLEKSRLLSDRFSAERPKGSFSTLEIQRTEQGDSAMYLCASGEIVETQYFGPGTRLLVL.

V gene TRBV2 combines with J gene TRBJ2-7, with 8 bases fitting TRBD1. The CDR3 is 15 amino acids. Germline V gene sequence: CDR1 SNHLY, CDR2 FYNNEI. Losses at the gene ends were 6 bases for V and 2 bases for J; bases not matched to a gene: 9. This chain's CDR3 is CASRHQTGEAYEQYF. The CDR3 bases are TGTGCCAGCAGGCACCAGACAGGGGAGGCCTACGAGCAGTACTTC.

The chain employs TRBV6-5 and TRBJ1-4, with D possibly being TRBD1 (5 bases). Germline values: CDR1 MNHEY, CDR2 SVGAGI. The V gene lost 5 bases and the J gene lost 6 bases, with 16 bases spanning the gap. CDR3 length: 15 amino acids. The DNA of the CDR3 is TGTGCCAGCAGTCGGACCGGGGGGAGAGATGAAAAACTGTTTTTT. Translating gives CASSRTGGRDEKLFF.

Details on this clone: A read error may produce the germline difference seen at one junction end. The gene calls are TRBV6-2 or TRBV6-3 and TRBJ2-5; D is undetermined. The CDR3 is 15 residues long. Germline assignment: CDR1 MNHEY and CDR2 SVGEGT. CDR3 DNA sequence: TGTGCCAGCAGTTACTCGAGTTTCGGAATGGAGACCCAATACTTC. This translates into CASSYSSFGMETQYF.

CDR3 protein: CASSFLAQTYEQYF. In nucleotides, the CDR3 is TGTGCCAGCAGCTTTCTAGCGCAAACCTACGAGCAGTACTTC. The genes are TRBV7-8 and TRBJ2-7, with D maybe TRBD2 (6 bases). The CDR3 totals 14 residues. CDR1 is SGHVS and CDR2 is FQNEAQ in the germline V gene. The V and J ends lost 3 bases and 2 bases respectively, with 11 bases between them.

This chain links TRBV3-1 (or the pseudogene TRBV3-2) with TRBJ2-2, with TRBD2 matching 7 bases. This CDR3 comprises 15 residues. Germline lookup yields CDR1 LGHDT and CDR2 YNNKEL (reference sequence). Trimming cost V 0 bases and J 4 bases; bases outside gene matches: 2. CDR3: CASSQDPGGTGELFF. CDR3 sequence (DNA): TGTGCCAGCAGCCAAGATCCGGGGGGCACCGGGGAGCTGTTTTTT.